This T cell receptor beta chain was captured in a study of T cells in Graves' hyperthyroidism and ophthalmopathy (dated by TCRdb to the late 2010s). Study-wide context: Peripheral blood was sampled at the time of initial diagnosis, prior to any treatment. To identify distinguishing TCR V-J signatures, a discovery cohort of some 99 patients was used, comprising 40 to 45 with Graves' ophthalmopathy and 57 with stable Graves' hyperthyroidism. An independent validation cohort of around 19 hyperthyroidism patients and over 15 patients who later progressed to ophthalmopathy tested prospective prediction of ophthalmopathy. The 75 to 100 discovery patients were randomly split 7:3 into training and test sets. In roughly six Graves' hyperthyroidism patients, the study also compared T-cell repertoires from thyroid tissue with T-cell repertoires from blood. After blood sampling, hyperthyroidism patients were treated with methimazole at a starting dose of 30 mg daily, and ophthalmopathy patients were treated with high-dose intravenous methylprednisolone. The paper reports TCR Vbeta CDR3 sequencing of fewer than 150 peripheral blood samples: approximately 43 ophthalmopathy, 70 to 85 hyperthyroidism and around 17 progressor patients. On the study overall, not on this receptor specifically: No statistical method was used to fix the sample size in advance, and group allocation was not hidden from the investigators. Most expanded thyroid clonotypes (frequency above 0.001) were also found in blood, which suggests that blood repertoires may mirror thyroid immune responses. In validation, progression to ophthalmopathy was predicted by the model with 65% to 71% sensitivity and roughly 76% specificity, a median of roughly 6 months before onset. In cross-validation, a model built on a 13 V-J signature told ophthalmopathy apart from stable hyperthyroidism with approximately 90% sensitivity and roughly 82% specificity, and in testing the same model reached 80%/75%.

On this clonotype: Its binding antigen is unknown. The sample holds no much larger clone one base away, and base qualities are not on file.

The TCR beta CDR3 regions were amplified from the RNA transcripts. For the first round of RT-PCR on the TCR CDR3, the HTBI primer set was used together with the Qiagen OneStep RT-PCR kit. Libraries were constructed in a second round of multiplex PCR, after which size selection and purification were performed. Libraries were sequenced paired-end with 100 bp reads on an Illumina HiSeq2000. The published analysis was carried out like this. Raw data were processed with SOAPnuke, discarding reads with adapters, uncalled bases, mean Phred below 15, or no exact constant-primer or identifier match. High-quality paired reads were merged with COPE v1.2.5, and unique nucleotide sequences were defined as clonotypes. MiTCR v1.1 was used to align the clonotypes against IMGT TRBV, TRBD and TRBJ reference segments. The analysis included only V-J combinations with a frequency above 0.0001, which together covered more than 98% of the repertoires. The TCS score was defined as F50 (clonal expansion) divided by E x V (chaos), with BLOSUM62-based TCRdist calculated between CDR3 peptides within each V-J. Welch's t-statistics and random forest reduced 450 to 600 V-J features to 13, which were used in a naive Bayes classifier (R e1071). TCRdb reworked the public reads: Q25 trimming with fastp, MiXCR clone assembly, productive beta chains retained. Merged by CDR3 protein, the rows form single entries marked with the most common genes and DNA. What appears here as the V and J calls and clone size reflects TCRdb's work, not the paper's. For this sample the table gives about 350,000 distinct CDR3 sequences, of which 14% were detected only once. 20% to 25% of the sample lies in the top ten.

Stable Graves' hyperthyroidism was defined as no progression to ophthalmopathy during 18 months of follow-up. Hyperthyroidism patients were newly diagnosed, with disease duration under 2 months, and aged 18 to 65 years. Any patient with an uncontrolled infection, another autoimmune disease, pregnancy or lactation was excluded. Diagnoses were established on the basis of clinical symptoms, serum thyroxine and TRAb, thyroid ultrasound, and orbital computed tomography. Ficoll-Paque density gradient centrifugation was used to isolate PBMCs from around 10 ml of fresh peripheral blood. Trizol reagent was used to extract total RNA, and RNA quality was then checked on an Agilent 2100 Bioanalyzer. For this chain, trimming is 5 bases at the V end and 6 bases at the J end, and the number of junction bases without a gene match is 12. Per the germline V gene, MNHEY is the CDR1 and SVGEGT is the CDR2. There are 15 amino acids in the CDR3, from cysteine to phenylalanine inclusive. Just the 45-base CDR3 DNA is kept, in frame starting at base 1.

The receptor's source is a woman in her twenties or thirties with Graves' hyperthyroidism. Rearrangement joined TRBV6-2 or TRBV6-3 to TRBJ1-1; 7 junctional bases match TRBD1. Sample: blood. The nucleotide sequence reads TGTGCCAGCAGTAGCCCCGAGGGGGCTCGGGCTGAAGCTTTCTTT. It codes for CASSSPEGARAEAFF.